A selection of T cell receptor beta chains follows, all from one sample in a study of blood T cell repertoires in COVID-19. Only in-frame clones appear in the TCRdb table, and some are missing; sequencing was by immunoSEQ multiplex PCR. The table shows 200,000 to 300,000 clones, with 83% occurring only once. The sequencing input was PBMCs or T cells enriched from blood (not recorded which). The receptors come from a woman aged 40 to 49 who had been exposed to COVID-19. Each CDR3 is given without its conserved first and last residue.

J,V,length,CDR3
TRBJ2-3,TRBV2,13,ASSGGQGRTDTQY
TRBJ2-1,TRBV3-1/TRBV3-2,12,ASSHGVGGDEQF
TRBJ1-1,TRBV12-5,12,ASGLPQGKTEAF
TRBJ2-1,TRBV4-1,14,ASSQDWGQFINEQF
TRBJ1-2,TRBV7-3,14,ASSRGTQPPSQGYT
TRBJ2-2,TRBV19,12,ASSMGQFPGELF
TRBJ1-2,TRBV4-2,14,ASSRAVEGENYGYT
TRBJ2-1,TRBV11-2,14,ASSLVWRGKYNEQF
TRBJ1-2,TRBV29-1,13,SVEDPGQGYYGYT
TRBJ2-2,TRBV29-1,9,STTETGELF
TRBJ1-3,TRBV5-5,14,ASSPGQGETGNTIY
TRBJ1-2,TRBV9,14,ASSVGSTGGNYGYT
TRBJ1-4,TRBV19,11,ASSQGTNEKLF
TRBJ1-2,TRBV14,13,ASSGRMGARDGYT
TRBJ1-6,TRBV9,10,ASSRQNSPLH
TRBJ1-5,TRBV7-2,14,ASSPMTGARGQPQH
TRBJ2-7,TRBV9,11,ASSGQGSSEQY
TRBJ1-1,TRBV12-3/TRBV12-4,11,ASIQQGNTEAF
TRBJ1-6,TRBV9,12,ASSGTGDNSPLH
TRBJ1-1,TRBV5-1,12,ASSFPGQNTEAF
TRBJ2-7,TRBV11-2,14,ASIRGSRGGAYEQY
TRBJ2-7,TRBV6-2/TRBV6-3,11,ASSSGDHYEQY
TRBJ1-5,TRBV7-2,13,ASSLVRGGGQPQH
TRBJ2-1,TRBV28,12,ASRNGGAGNEQF
TRBJ2-7,TRBV27,13,ASSSLGQAPYEQY
TRBJ1-4,TRBV21-1,13,ASSKGQGPNEKLF
TRBJ2-7,TRBV4-3,11,ASSQDRNTEQY
TRBJ1-2,TRBV9,12,ASSVRTGLYGYT
TRBJ1-5,TRBV15,13,ATSRRTGGNQPQH
TRBJ2-1,TRBV5-6,13,ASRSSGESYNEQF
TRBJ1-1,TRBV5-6,13,ASSSGTGINVEAF
TRBJ1-1,TRBV19,12,ASSTGLWDTEAF
TRBJ1-6,TRBV7-2,12,ASSLSSGNSPLH
TRBJ1-1,TRBV5-1,9,ASSFGAEAF
TRBJ2-7,TRBV3-1/TRBV3-2,13,ASSLETGIRNEQY